What follows are 20 T cell receptor beta chains derived from one specimen sequenced in a study of blood T cells in healthy people across ages. PCR was performed a second time for about 7 to 12 cycles using a sample-barcoded 5' primer and a J-beta primer mix. MiXCR, applied by TCRdb to the 5' RACE reads, yields one record per CDR3 protein. The sample consists of over 600,000 distinct CDR3 sequences, approximately 53% of them appearing once. Material for sequencing was blood. The receptors come from a man in his forties in good health.

The genes are TRBV20-1 and TRBJ1-2; D call uncertain. Germline CDR1 reads DFQATT; CDR2 reads SNEGSKA (reference sequence). This CDR3 region has 13 residues. The ends were cut back, 0 bases at V and 2 bases at J, with 7 bases in the middle. This CDR3 is CSAREYRNYGYTF. In DNA form, the CDR3 reads TGCAGTGCTAGAGAATACAGAAACTATGGCTACACCTTC.

The chain has TRBV12-3 or TRBV12-4 and TRBJ1-2; D gene ambiguous. V was pared by 1 base and J by 4 bases, with 19 bases between. CDR3 length: 17 residues. CDR3 in amino acids: CASSLGVLGSRPYGYTF. In DNA, the CDR3 is TGTGCCAGCAGTTTAGGGGTTTTGGGGTCTCGTCCCTATGGCTACACCTTC.

This clonotype was seen a few times. The rearrangement uses TRBV20-1 and TRBJ2-5, with 12 bases matching TRBD2. The CDR3 length is 16 residues. The V gene end was trimmed by 2 bases and the J gene end by 5 bases; junction bases not matched to a gene: 9. Looked up from germline, CDR1 is DFQATT and CDR2 is SNEGSKA (reference sequence). This CDR3 is CSARPPTSGSGETQYF. Written as DNA, the CDR3 is TGCAGTGCTAGACCCCCGACTAGCGGGAGTGGGGAGACCCAGTACTTC.

The chain links TRBV4-1 to TRBJ2-3; D is perhaps TRBD1 (6 bases). The CDR3 runs 15 residues. Trimming removed 4 bases at V and 2 bases at J, with 13 bases between. From germline, CDR1 is MGHRA and CDR2 YSYEKL. The CDR3 bases are TGCGCCAGCAGCCCCAGACAGGTTTCCACAGATACGCAGTATTTT. This encodes CASSPRQVSTDTQYF.

The genes are TRBV9 and TRBJ1-6, with D hard to call. Looked up from germline, CDR1 is SGDLS and CDR2 is YYNGEE. The CDR3 contains 16 residues. Trimming shortened V by 0 bases and J by 3 bases, and 10 bases separated the two germline ends. CDR3 nucleotide sequence: TGTGCCAGCAGCGTAGGTAGTCAGATCTATAATTCACCCCTCCACTTT. As protein: CASSVGSQIYNSPLHF.

The chain employs TRBV6-7 and TRBJ2-1, with 10 bases lining up with TRBD1. TRBV6-7 is an ORF, with its function uncertain. There are 15 residues in the CDR3. The ends lost 0 bases at V and 7 bases at J; junction bases unmatched: 3. CDR3 protein: CASSYSGDRGNEQFF. DNA for the CDR3: TGTGCCAGCAGTTACTCTGGGGACAGGGGAAATGAGCAGTTCTTC.

J is TRBJ2-5 and V is TRBV27, with 8 bases lining up with TRBD2. Germline trimming cut 7 bases from V and 5 bases from J; bases unmatched to any gene: 18. Germline values: CDR1 MNHEY, CDR2 SMNVEV (reference sequence). The CDR3 spans 17 residues. The CDR3 sequence is CASNHLRREDGKETQYF. For the CDR3, the DNA is TGTGCCAGCAACCACCTTCGGCGGGAGGATGGGAAGGAGACCCAGTACTTC.

The chain employs TRBV12-3 or TRBV12-4 and TRBJ2-7; 10 bases are a match to TRBD2. The ends lost 8 bases at V and 3 bases at J; junction bases unmatched: 7. This CDR3 has 14 residues. In nucleotides, the CDR3 is TGTGCCAGCCGTCAGAGCGGGGGGGACTACGAGCAGTACTTC. Translating gives CASRQSGGDYEQYF.

V usage is TRBV20-1 and J usage is TRBJ2-5, with TRBD2 identical over 11 bases. V shed 3 bases and J 5 bases; nucleotides not matched to a gene: 11. Germline CDR1 reads DFQATT; CDR2 reads SNEGSKA (reference sequence). CDR3 length: 16 amino acids. In nucleotides, the CDR3 is TGCAGTGCTAGGATAATAGCGGGGGGGCCGAGGGAGACCCAGTACTTC. Protein sequence: CSARIIAGGPRETQYF.

This sequence joins TRBV4-3 and TRBJ1-1; 9 nucleotides align to TRBD1. The V gene end was trimmed by 4 bases and the J gene end by 5 bases; junction bases not matched to a gene: 8. The CDR3 loop spans 15 amino acids. Looked up from germline, CDR1 is LGHNA and CDR2 is YSLEER. Here the CDR3 DNA reads TGCGCCAGCAGCCGGGGACAGGGAATGGTAACTGAAGCTTTCTTT. Translating it yields CASSRGQGMVTEAFF.

This chain joins TRBV7-2 and TRBJ2-4, with D uncertain. Judging by the DNA end, TRBJ2-7 fits better; the J call may be wrong. CDR3 size: 12 residues. From germline, CDR1 is SGHTA and CDR2 FQGNSA. CDR3: CASSFPPLEQYF. CDR3 sequence (DNA): TGTGCCAGCAGCTTTCCTCCGCTCGAGCAGTACTTC.

This clonotype was counted only a few times. The gene calls are TRBV6-2 or TRBV6-3 and TRBJ1-1; D gene ambiguous. From germline, CDR1 is MNHEY and CDR2 SVGEGT. The CDR3 contains 14 residues. Trimming shortened V by 7 bases and J by 6 bases, and 18 bases separated the two germline ends. CDR3 DNA: TGTGCCAGCAACCTAGAGGGAGATATCGCTGAAGCTTTCTTT. Translation gives CASNLEGDIAEAFF.

This chain links TRBV6-6 with TRBJ2-7, with D unclear. CDR3 length: 17 residues. The ends were cut back, 0 bases at V and 1 base at J, with 16 bases in the middle. Germline values: CDR1 MNHNY, CDR2 SVGAGI (reference sequence). The CDR3 spells CASSYSRKGKGSYEQYF. The CDR3 nucleotides read TGTGCCAGCAGTTACTCGAGAAAAGGGAAAGGATCCTACGAGCAGTACTTC.

The V and J genes are TRBV24-1 and TRBJ2-2; D is unclear. Trimming took off 6 bases at V and 6 bases at J, with 7 bases between the two ends. CDR1 KGHDR and CDR2 SFDVKD come from the germline V gene. The CDR3 totals 12 residues. This CDR3 reads CATSWGPGELFF. In DNA form, the CDR3 reads TGTGCCACCAGTTGGGGTCCCGGGGAGCTGTTTTTT.

This clonotype was observed a few times. The J gene is TRBJ2-5, the V gene TRBV5-1, with D possibly TRBD1 on 6 matching bases. There are 15 residues in the CDR3. Per the germline V gene, CDR1 is SGHRS and CDR2 is YFSETQ. Trimming took off 4 bases at V and 0 bases at J, with 13 bases between the two ends. CDR3 loop: CASSEGTGHQETQYF. CDR3 nucleotide sequence: TGCGCCAGCAGCGAGGGTACAGGGCACCAAGAGACCCAGTACTTC.

This clonotype was seen more than once but under ten times. The chain recombines TRBV20-1 with TRBJ2-7, with a weak D call TRBD2 (5 bases). V gave up 1 base and J gave up 6 bases, with 10 bases separating them. Germline V lookup: CDR1 DFQATT, CDR2 SNEGSKA (reference sequence). There are 12 residues in the CDR3. The CDR3 DNA follows: TGCAGTGCTAGAGTGATAGCGAGCGAGCAGTACTTC. Residues: CSARVIASEQYF.

In this sample, this clonotype turned up many times. This chain links TRBV20-1 with TRBJ2-3, with D perhaps TRBD2 (6 bases). CDR1 is DFQATT, CDR2 SNEGSKA, per germline (reference sequence). The V and J ends lost 1 base and 1 base respectively, with 9 bases between them. The CDR3 contains 14 residues. The chain's CDR3 is CSARVWEGTDTQYF. The CDR3, as DNA: TGCAGTGCTAGAGTTTGGGAGGGCACAGATACGCAGTATTTT.

This chain joins TRBV20-1 and TRBJ1-5, with D unclear. The CDR3 has 11 amino acids. Germline V gene sequence: CDR1 DFQATT, CDR2 SNEGSKA (reference sequence). The CDR3 is CIVSPNQPQHF. The CDR3 region has the DNA TGCATTGTTAGCCCCAATCAGCCCCAGCATTTT.

This clonotype was seen once. The chain uses TRBV27 and TRBJ1-1; D is uncertain. The CDR3 totals 15 residues. CDR1 and CDR2 (germline): MNHEY, SMNVEV (reference sequence). The ends were cut back, 5 bases at V and 5 bases at J, with 18 bases in the middle. The CDR3, as DNA: TGTGCCAGCAGTACCCGGACGGGAGGTTGGACTGAAGCTTTCTTT. Its translation is CASSTRTGGWTEAFF.

This chain connects TRBV20-1 to TRBJ1-4, with TRBD1 as a possible D gene (5 bases). V lost 4 bases, J lost 6 bases, and 21 bases lay in between. Per the germline V gene, CDR1 is DFQATT and CDR2 is SNEGSKA (reference sequence). This CDR3 comprises 16 residues. Here the CDR3 reads CSAMGGIRYGDEKLFF. CDR3 nucleotide sequence: TGCAGTGCTATGGGGGGGATCCGGTACGGAGATGAAAAACTGTTTTTT.